Detailed here is one TCR beta chain. V shed 6 bases and J shed 6 bases, with 12 bases lying between them. This CDR3 has 13 amino acids. The germline V gene encodes CDR1 SGHTA and CDR2 FQGTGA. This record comes from a study of blood T cells in healthy people across ages. A second about 7 to 12 cycle PCR used barcoded and J-beta primers. TCRdb re-analysed the 5' RACE reads in MiXCR, keeping a single row per CDR3 protein. The sample comprises approximately 800,000 distinct CDR3 sequences, about 26% of which are singletons, and about 3% rests with the top ten. This sample was also put to use in a study of T cells of mothers and their children. That work states: With the M1S primer of the second PCR, sample barcodes and 2-4 random nucleotides were added. Reads recorded for TCR beta CDR3 numbered over 9 million per mother and about 3 million per child.

The origin of this receptor is a boy aged 5 to 17 in good health. Sequences were obtained from blood. The V gene is TRBV7-3, the J gene TRBJ2-1; tentatively, D is TRBD1 (5 bases). CDR3 in DNA: TGTGCCAGCAGGGACACCGCCGCCAATGAGCAGTTCTTC. It is translated as CASRDTAANEQFF.